This T cell receptor beta chain came from a study of blood T cells in healthy people across ages. Then a second PCR, running roughly 6 to 11 cycles, was carried out with a sample-barcoded 5' primer and a J-beta primer mix. TCRdb reprocessed the 5' RACE reads via MiXCR and lists one record per CDR3 protein. Of around 940,000 distinct CDR3 sequences in the sample, about 53% were seen once. The CDR3 is made up of 13 amino acids. V gave up 7 bases and J gave up 2 bases, with 8 bases separating them. Germline lookup yields CDR1 MNHEY and CDR2 SVGEGT. Study-level points and caveats: While age rose, TCR beta diversity per million T cells dropped in a roughly linear way.

A word on this clonotype: Antigen specificity is unknown.

This clonotype was obtained from a woman aged 60-70 years in good health. Sequencing input: blood. The rearrangement joins TRBV6-2 or TRBV6-3 to TRBJ2-2; tentatively, D is TRBD2 (5 bases). CDR3 protein: CASNSANTGELFF. The CDR3 DNA reads TGTGCCAGCAATAGCGCCAACACCGGGGAGCTGTTTTTT.